The 11 T cell receptor beta chains below were found in one sample sequenced in a study of T cell responses to AZD1222 COVID-19 vaccine. This table comes from immunoSEQ multiplex PCR, and its TCRdb copy is limited to in-frame clones, with some not included. The sample carries approximately 160,000 clones, about nine tenths recorded once. Sequenced here: peripheral blood, sampled on day 0 of AZD1222 vaccination. The receptors were sampled from an adult in good health.

This chain links TRBV9 with TRBJ1-6, with D possibly TRBD1 on 6 matching bases. The CDR3 has 15 residues. Trimming removed 3 bases from V and 7 bases from J, with 14 bases in between. Per the germline V gene, CDR1 is SGDLS and CDR2 is YYNGEE. Here the CDR3 reads CASSAAGGRNSPLHF. DNA of the CDR3: TGTGCCAGCAGCGCCGCCGGGGGGCGGAATTCACCCCTCCACTTT.

This rearrangement joins TRBV4-3 to TRBJ1-1, with D perhaps TRBD1 (6 bases). V gave up 4 bases and J gave up 0 bases, with 15 bases separating them. CDR3 length: 16 residues. Looked up from germline, CDR1 is LGHNA and CDR2 is YSLEER. The chain's CDR3 is CASSPTEGGLNTEAFF. The DNA of the CDR3 is TGCGCCAGCAGCCCCACGGAGGGGGGCTTGAACACTGAAGCTTTCTTT.

The rearrangement uses TRBV5-1 and TRBJ2-7, with D tentatively TRBD1 (6 bases). Deletions cut 4 bases from V and 0 bases from J, with 17 bases between. The germline CDR1 and CDR2 sequences are SGHRS and YFSETQ. The CDR3 length is 16 residues. The DNA of the CDR3 is TGCGCCAGCAGCCCTAGCAGGGGCTCTAACTCCTACGAGCAGTACTTC. Translating it yields CASSPSRGSNSYEQYF.

The CDR3 region has the DNA TGTGCCAGCAGTTACTCCGTCGAATTAACAAACACTGAAGCTTTCTTT. Its protein product is CASSYSVELTNTEAFF. The chain uses TRBV6-2 or TRBV6-3 and TRBJ1-1, with D uncertain. This CDR3 has 16 amino acids. Trimming took off 0 bases at V and 2 bases at J, with 13 bases between the two ends. The germline V gene has CDR1 MNHEY and CDR2 SVGEGT.

V and J are TRBV18 and TRBJ2-7, with 8 bases identical to TRBD1. This CDR3 has 15 residues. Per germline, CDR1 KGHSH and CDR2 LQKENI. Trimming took 0 bases from V and 3 from J; bases not matched to a gene: 4. CDR3 region: CASSPPGTGRYEQYF. DNA for the CDR3: TGTGCCAGCTCACCACCCGGGACAGGCCGCTACGAGCAGTACTTC.

This chain uses TRBV5-1 with TRBJ1-3, with TRBD1 as a possible D gene (6 bases). The CDR3 loop spans 16 amino acids. V lost 2 bases and J lost 1, with 13 bases in between. The germline V gene encodes CDR1 SGHRS and CDR2 YFSETQ. DNA for the CDR3: TGCGCCAGCAGCTTAGAACCGGACAGTTCTGGAAACACCATATATTTT. It yields the protein CASSLEPDSSGNTIYF.

The chain is built from TRBV6-5 and TRBJ2-7, with 8 positions matching TRBD1. There are 14 residues in the CDR3. With 6 bases clipped from V and 3 bases from J, the junction kept 7 bases outside the gene matches. CDR1 and CDR2 from the germline V gene are MNHEY and SVGAGI. CDR3: CASRPRGLYYEQYF. CDR3 sequence (DNA): TGTGCCAGCAGACCCAGGGGGCTCTACTACGAGCAGTACTTC.

The chain couples TRBV3-1 (or the pseudogene TRBV3-2) to TRBJ1-6, with D perhaps matching TRBD1 (6 bases). There are 15 residues in the CDR3. Trimming cost V 0 bases and J 8 bases, with 11 bases left between them. The V gene's germline CDR1 is LGHDT and CDR2 YNNKEL (reference sequence). The CDR3 DNA reads TGTGCCAGCAGCCAAGAGGGACAACCCGATTCACCCCTCCACTTT. It translates to CASSQEGQPDSPLHF.

The chain has TRBV7-9 and TRBJ1-2, with 9 bases fitting TRBD1. V was clipped by 5 bases and J by 1 base; unmatched bases: 8. Per germline, CDR1 SEHNR and CDR2 FQNEAQ (reference sequence). This CDR3 comprises 16 residues. The CDR3 coding sequence is TGTGCCAGCAGCCCGGGACAGGGAGGGAGTAACTATGGCTACACCTTC. It encodes CASSPGQGGSNYGYTF.

The gene calls are TRBV21-1 and TRBJ2-1; TRBD1, the table's D call, was not compared with the DNA. TRBV21-1 constitutes a pseudogene. This CDR3 comprises 15 residues. CDR3 nucleotides: TGTGCCAGCAGCAAAGTTGGCAGATATTACAATGAGCAGTTCTTC. Residues: CASSKVGRYYNEQFF.

V usage is TRBV5-1 and J usage is TRBJ2-7; TRBD2 is a possible D gene (7 bases). Looked up from germline, CDR1 is SGHRS and CDR2 is YFSETQ. Trimming shortened V by 4 bases and J by 6 bases, and 14 bases separated the two germline ends. The CDR3 sequence is 13 residues long. The CDR3 sequence is CASSPGGPLEQYF. The DNA for the CDR3 is TGCGCCAGCAGCCCCGGGGGGCCCCTCGAGCAGTACTTC.